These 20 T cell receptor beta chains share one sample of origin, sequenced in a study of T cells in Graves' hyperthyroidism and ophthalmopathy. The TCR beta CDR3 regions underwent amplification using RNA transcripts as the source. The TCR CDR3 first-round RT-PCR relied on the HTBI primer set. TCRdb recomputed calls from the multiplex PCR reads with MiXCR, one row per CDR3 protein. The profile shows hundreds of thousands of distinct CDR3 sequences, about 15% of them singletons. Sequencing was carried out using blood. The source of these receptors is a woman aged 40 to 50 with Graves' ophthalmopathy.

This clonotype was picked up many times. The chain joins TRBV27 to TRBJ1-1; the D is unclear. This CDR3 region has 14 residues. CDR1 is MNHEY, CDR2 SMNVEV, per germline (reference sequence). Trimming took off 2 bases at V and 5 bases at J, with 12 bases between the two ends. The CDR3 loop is CASSLTQEVTEAFF. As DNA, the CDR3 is TGTGCCAGCAGTTTAACCCAAGAAGTAACTGAAGCTTTCTTT.

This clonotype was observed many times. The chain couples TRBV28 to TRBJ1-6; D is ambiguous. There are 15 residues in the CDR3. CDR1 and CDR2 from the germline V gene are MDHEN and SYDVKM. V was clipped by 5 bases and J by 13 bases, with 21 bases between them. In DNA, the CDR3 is TGTGCCAGCAGTCCCCGGGGTAAAGGTTACCCGCCCCTCCACTTT. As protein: CASSPRGKGYPPLHF.

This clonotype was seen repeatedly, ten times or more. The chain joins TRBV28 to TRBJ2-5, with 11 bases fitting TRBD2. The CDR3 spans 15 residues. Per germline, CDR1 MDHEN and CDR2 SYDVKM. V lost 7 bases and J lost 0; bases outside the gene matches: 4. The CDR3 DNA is TGTGCCAGCAACATAGCGGGAGGGTACCAAGAGACCCAGTACTTC. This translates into CASNIAGGYQETQYF.

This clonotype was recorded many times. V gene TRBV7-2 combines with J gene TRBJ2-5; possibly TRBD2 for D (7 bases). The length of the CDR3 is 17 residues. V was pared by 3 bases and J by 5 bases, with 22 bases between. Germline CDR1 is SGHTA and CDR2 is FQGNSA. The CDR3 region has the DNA TGTGCCAGCAGCTTCTATGGGGGGGGCCTAAAGGGGGAGACCCAGTACTTC. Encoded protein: CASSFYGGGLKGETQYF.

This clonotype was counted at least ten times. This chain's CDR3 is CAIRGTGNTGELFF. CDR3 sequence (DNA): TGTGCCATCAGAGGGACGGGCAACACCGGGGAGCTGTTTTTT. The rearrangement joins TRBV10-3 to TRBJ2-2; D may match TRBD1 or TRBD2 (5 bases each). The V end was cut by 6 bases, the J end by 2 bases, with 10 bases between. The CDR3 has 14 amino acids. CDR1 and CDR2 (germline): ENHRY, SYGVKD.

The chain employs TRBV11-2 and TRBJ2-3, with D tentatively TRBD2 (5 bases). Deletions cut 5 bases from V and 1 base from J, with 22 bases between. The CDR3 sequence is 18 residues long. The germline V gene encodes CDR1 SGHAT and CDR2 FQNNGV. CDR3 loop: CASSLRAGVRGGTDTQYF. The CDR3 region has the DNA TGTGCCAGCAGCCTGAGGGCCGGGGTAAGAGGCGGCACAGATACGCAGTATTTT.

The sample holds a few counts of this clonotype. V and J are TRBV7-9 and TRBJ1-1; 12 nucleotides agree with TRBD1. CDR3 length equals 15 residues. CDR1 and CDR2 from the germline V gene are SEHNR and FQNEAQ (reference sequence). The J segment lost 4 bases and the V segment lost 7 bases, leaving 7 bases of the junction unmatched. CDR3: CASTSGTGGTTEAFF. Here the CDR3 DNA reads TGTGCCAGCACCTCCGGGACAGGGGGCACCACTGAAGCTTTCTTT.

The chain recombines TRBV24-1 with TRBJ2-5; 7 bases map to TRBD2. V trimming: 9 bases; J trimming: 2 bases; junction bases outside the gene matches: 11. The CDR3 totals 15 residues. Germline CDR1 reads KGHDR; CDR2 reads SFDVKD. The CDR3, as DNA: TGTGCCACCCCCTGGGGGGAGGGCCGGCAAGAGACCCAGTACTTC. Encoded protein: CATPWGEGRQETQYF.

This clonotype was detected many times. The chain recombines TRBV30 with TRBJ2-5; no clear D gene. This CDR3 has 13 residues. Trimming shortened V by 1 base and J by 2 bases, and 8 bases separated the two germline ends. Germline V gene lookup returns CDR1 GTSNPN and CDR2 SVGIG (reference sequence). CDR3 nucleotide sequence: TGTGCCTGGAGTGATAGAGTTCAAGAGACCCAGTACTTC. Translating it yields CAWSDRVQETQYF.

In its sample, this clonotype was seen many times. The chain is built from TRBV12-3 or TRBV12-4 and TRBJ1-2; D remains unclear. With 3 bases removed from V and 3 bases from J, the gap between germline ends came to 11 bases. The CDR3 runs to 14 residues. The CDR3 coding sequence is TGTGCCAGCAGTTTTGATCCGGGAGACTATGGCTACACCTTC. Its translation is CASSFDPGDYGYTF.

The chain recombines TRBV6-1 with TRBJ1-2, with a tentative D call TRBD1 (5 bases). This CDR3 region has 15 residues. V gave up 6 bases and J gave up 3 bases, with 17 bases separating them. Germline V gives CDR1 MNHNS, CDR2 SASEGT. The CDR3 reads CASSPRVGLDYGYTF. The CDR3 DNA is TGTGCCAGCAGCCCTAGAGTGGGACTGGACTATGGCTACACCTTC.

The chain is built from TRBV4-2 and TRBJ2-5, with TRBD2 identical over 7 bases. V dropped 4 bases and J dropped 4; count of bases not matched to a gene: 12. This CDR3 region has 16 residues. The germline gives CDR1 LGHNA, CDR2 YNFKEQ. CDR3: CASSRSSGLDGETQYF. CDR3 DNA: TGTGCCAGCAGCCGATCTAGCGGACTCGATGGAGAGACCCAGTACTTC.

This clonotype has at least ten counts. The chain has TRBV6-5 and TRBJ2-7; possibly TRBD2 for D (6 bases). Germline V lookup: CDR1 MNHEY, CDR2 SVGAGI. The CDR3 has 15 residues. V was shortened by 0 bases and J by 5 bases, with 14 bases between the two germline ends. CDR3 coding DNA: TGTGCCAGCAGTTACTCCGGGCGATCGGGGGACGAGCAGTACTTC. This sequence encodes CASSYSGRSGDEQYF.

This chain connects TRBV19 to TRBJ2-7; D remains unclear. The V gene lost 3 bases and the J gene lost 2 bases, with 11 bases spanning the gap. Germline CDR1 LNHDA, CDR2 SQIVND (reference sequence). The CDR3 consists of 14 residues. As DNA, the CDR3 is TGTGCCAGTAGTATGGCCGGCAGCACCTACGAGCAGTACTTC. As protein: CASSMAGSTYEQYF.

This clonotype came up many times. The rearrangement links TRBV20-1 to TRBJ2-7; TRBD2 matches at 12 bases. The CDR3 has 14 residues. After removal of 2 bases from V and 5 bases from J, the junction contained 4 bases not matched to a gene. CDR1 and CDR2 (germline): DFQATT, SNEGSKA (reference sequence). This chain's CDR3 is CSARRLAGGDEQYF. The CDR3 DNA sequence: TGCAGTGCTAGAAGGCTAGCGGGAGGGGACGAGCAGTACTTC.

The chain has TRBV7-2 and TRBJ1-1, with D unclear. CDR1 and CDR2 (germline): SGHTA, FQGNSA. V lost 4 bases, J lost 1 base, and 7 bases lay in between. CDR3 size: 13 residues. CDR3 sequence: CASSYRQNTEAFF. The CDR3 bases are TGTGCCAGCAGCTATAGACAGAACACTGAAGCTTTCTTT.

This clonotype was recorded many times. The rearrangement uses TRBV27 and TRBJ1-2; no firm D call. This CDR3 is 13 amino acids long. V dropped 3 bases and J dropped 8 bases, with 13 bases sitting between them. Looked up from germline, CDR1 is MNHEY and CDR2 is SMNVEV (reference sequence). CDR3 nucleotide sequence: TGTGCCAGCAGTTTTGTAGGGTTTTCCGGCTACACCTTC. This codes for CASSFVGFSGYTF.

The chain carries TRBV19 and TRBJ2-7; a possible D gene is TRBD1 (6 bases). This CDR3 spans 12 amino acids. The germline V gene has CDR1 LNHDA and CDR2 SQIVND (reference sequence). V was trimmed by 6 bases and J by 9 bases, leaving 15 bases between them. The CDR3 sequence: CASRNGQPRQYF. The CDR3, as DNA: TGTGCCAGTAGGAACGGACAGCCCCGGCAGTACTTC.

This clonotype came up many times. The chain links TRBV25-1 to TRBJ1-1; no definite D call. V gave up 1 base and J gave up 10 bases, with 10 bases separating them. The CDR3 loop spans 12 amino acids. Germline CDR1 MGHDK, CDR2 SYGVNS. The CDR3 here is CASSESRGGAFF. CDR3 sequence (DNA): TGTGCCAGCAGTGAATCGCGTGGAGGAGCTTTCTTT.

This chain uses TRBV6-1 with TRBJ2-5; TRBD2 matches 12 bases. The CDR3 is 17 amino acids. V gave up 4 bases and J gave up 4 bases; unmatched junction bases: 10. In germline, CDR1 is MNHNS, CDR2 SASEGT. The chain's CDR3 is CASSAPDGTSGLETQYF. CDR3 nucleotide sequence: TGTGCCAGCAGTGCTCCGGACGGGACTAGCGGGTTAGAGACCCAGTACTTC.